This T cell receptor beta chain derives from a study of shared clonotypes between healthy human individuals. Measured with immunoSEQ multiplex PCR; TCRdb has only the in-frame clones, and not every one. The repertoire holds some 500,000 clones, 90% to 97% seen once, with about 0.057% in the top ten. CDR1 is MNHNS, CDR2 SASEGT, per germline. V lost 8 bases to trimming and J lost 3 bases; unmatched junction nucleotides: 8. This CDR3 is built from 14 residues. This clonotype was sampled from a woman under 40 in good health. The chain joins TRBV6-1 to TRBJ2-7, with 9 bases fitting TRBD2. Sequenced: naive CD4+ T cells sorted from blood. Stated subset: CD45RA+ positively selected. For the CDR3, the DNA is TGTGCCAGCTCCCGCCTAGCGGGATTCTACGAGCAGTACTTC. Its protein is CASSRLAGFYEQYF.